The 28 T cell receptor beta chains given below trace back to one sample, sequenced in a study of T cells in Graves' hyperthyroidism and ophthalmopathy. Amplification targeted TCR beta CDR3 regions from RNA transcripts. Initially, a first-round RT-PCR of the TCR CDR3 employed the HTBI primer set. TCRdb analysed the multiplex PCR reads with MiXCR anew, one entry per CDR3 protein. The repertoire has approximately 410,000 distinct CDR3 sequences, about 15% of them found once; the top ten carry around 13%. The sequenced material came from blood. The source is a man between 18 and 35 years old with Graves' ophthalmopathy.

This clonotype occurred many times. The genes are TRBV30 and TRBJ1-4; 9 nucleotides agree with TRBD1. CDR3 size: 15 residues. CDR1 is GTSNPN, CDR2 SVGIG, per germline (reference sequence). The V gene end was trimmed by 1 base and the J gene end by 3 bases; junction bases not matched to a gene: 3. CDR3 DNA: TGTGCCTGGAGTGAGACAGGGGGTCCTAATGAAAAACTGTTTTTT. Translated: CAWSETGGPNEKLFF.

There are a few counts of this clonotype. V is TRBV3-1 and J is TRBJ2-3, with D unresolved. CDR3 length: 12 residues. With 8 bases removed from V and 3 bases from J, the gap between germline ends came to 9 bases. The germline gives CDR1 LGHDT, CDR2 YNNKEL (reference sequence). The chain's CDR3 is CASGPGTDTQYF. CDR3 DNA: TGTGCCAGCGGGCCCGGGACAGATACGCAGTATTTT.

In its sample, this clonotype was seen many times. This chain uses TRBV20-1 with TRBJ1-2; 7 bases map to TRBD1. Trimming cost V 0 bases and J 3 bases; bases outside gene matches: 4. The length of the CDR3 is 14 residues. CDR1 is DFQATT, CDR2 SNEGSKA, per germline (reference sequence). The DNA of the CDR3 is TGCAGTGCTAGAGATCTGGGGACAGACTATGGCTACACCTTC. It translates to CSARDLGTDYGYTF.

In its sample, this clonotype was seen a few times. The chain joins TRBV9 to TRBJ2-3; 7 bases map to TRBD1. V lost 2 bases to trimming and J lost 3 bases; unmatched junction nucleotides: 0. The CDR3 extends over 13 amino acids. In germline, CDR1 is SGDLS, CDR2 YYNGEE. In DNA, the CDR3 is TGTGCCAGCAGCGTCAGGGGGACAGATACGCAGTATTTT. Translation: CASSVRGTDTQYF.

In its sample, this clonotype was seen many times. The chain carries TRBV7-8 and TRBJ2-1; the match to TRBD2 covers 10 bases. This CDR3 is built from 13 residues. Germline V gene lookup returns CDR1 SGHVS and CDR2 FQNEAQ. J gave up 8 bases and V 3 bases, and 1 base lay outside the gene matches. As DNA, the CDR3 is TGTGCCAGCAGCTTGGGACTAGCGTATGAGCAGTTCTTC. Residues: CASSLGLAYEQFF.

V is TRBV27 and J is TRBJ1-1, with D perhaps TRBD1 (5 bases). Trimming cost V 5 bases and J 1 base, with 14 bases left between them. Germline V gene data show CDR1 as MNHEY and CDR2 as SMNVEV (reference sequence). The CDR3 contains 15 residues. The CDR3: CASSPAWGRNTEAFF. The CDR3 region has the DNA TGTGCCAGCAGTCCCGCTTGGGGCCGGAACACTGAAGCTTTCTTT.

This clonotype was counted ten times or more. The V and J genes are TRBV6-1 and TRBJ1-1, with D possibly matching TRBD1 (6 bases). The CDR3 spans 15 residues. The V and J ends lost 7 bases and 0 bases respectively, with 15 bases between them. Germline lookup yields CDR1 MNHNS and CDR2 SASEGT. The CDR3 DNA follows: TGTGCCAGCACTAAGGACAGTAGCGTGAACACTGAAGCTTTCTTT. This sequence encodes CASTKDSSVNTEAFF.

This clonotype was seen ten or more times. The chain is built from TRBV20-1 and TRBJ2-7; either TRBD1 or TRBD2 may supply D (5 bases each). V lost 6 bases to trimming and J lost 3 bases, with 21 bases between them. CDR3 size: 15 residues. Germline V gene sequence: CDR1 DFQATT, CDR2 SNEGSKA (reference sequence). CDR3 loop: CSARDRDEKGYEQYF. The CDR3 coding sequence is TGCAGTGCCAGGGATCGGGACGAAAAGGGCTACGAGCAGTACTTC.

This clonotype turned up a few times. The J gene is TRBJ1-6, the V gene TRBV20-1; 7 nucleotides match TRBD1. The CDR3 sequence is 17 residues long. V shed 5 bases, J shed 0 bases, and the junction held 10 bases outside the gene matches. Germline lookup yields CDR1 DFQATT and CDR2 SNEGSKA (reference sequence). The CDR3 protein is CSASTGVGGSYNSPLHF. The CDR3 nucleotides are TGCAGTGCTTCAACAGGGGTCGGGGGCTCCTATAATTCACCCCTCCACTTT.

This clonotype was picked up many times. The J gene is TRBJ2-5, the V gene TRBV11-2; D is possibly TRBD1 (5 bases). In germline, CDR1 is SGHAT, CDR2 FQNNGV. The V end lost 6 bases, the J end lost 2 bases, and 16 bases lay between the germline ends. The CDR3 consists of 15 residues. CDR3 residues: CASRTWGRPQETQYF. DNA for the CDR3: TGTGCCAGCAGGACGTGGGGCAGGCCACAAGAGACCCAGTACTTC.

This clonotype was seen repeatedly, ten times or more. J is TRBJ2-3 and V is TRBV20-1, with unresolved D. V gave up 3 bases and J gave up 3 bases, with 13 bases separating them. The CDR3 loop spans 14 amino acids. Per the germline V gene, CDR1 is DFQATT and CDR2 is SNEGSKA (reference sequence). CDR3: CSASREGLTDTQYF. CDR3 coding DNA: TGCAGTGCTAGTCGCGAAGGGCTGACAGATACGCAGTATTTT.

This clonotype was counted ten times or more. The chain combines TRBV11-3 with TRBJ2-2; TRBD1 or TRBD2 may be the D gene (5 bases each). Germline V CDR1 and CDR2: SGHNT, YENEEA. The CDR3 is 16 residues long. Trimming shortened V by 7 bases and J by 0 bases, and 15 bases separated the two germline ends. For the CDR3, the DNA is TGTGCCAGCACCCGAGGGGATAAGGCGAACACCGGGGAGCTGTTTTTT. It specifies CASTRGDKANTGELFF.

This clonotype was seen many times. The chain carries TRBV7-9 and TRBJ2-2; the D is unclear. Germline CDR1 SEHNR, CDR2 FQNEAQ (reference sequence). CDR3 length: 13 residues. With 5 bases removed from V and 5 bases from J, the gap between germline ends came to 9 bases. CDR3 sequence: CASSSPFTGELFF. CDR3 nucleotide sequence: TGTGCCAGCAGCAGTCCTTTTACCGGGGAGCTGTTTTTT.

Note on this clonotype: Given a much more abundant clone one base away, this may be a read error. The missing conserved phenylalanine or tryptophan at the end of this CDR3 makes a read error likely. The chain carries TRBV4-2 and TRBJ1-1; unclear D gene. V was pared by 0 bases and J by 5 bases, with 7 bases between. The CDR3 has 13 amino acids. The germline V gene encodes CDR1 LGHNA and CDR2 YNFKEQ. CDR3 DNA: TGTGCCAGCAGCCAAGAGCCGGCAACTGAAGCTTTCCTT. Its translation is CASSQEPATEAFL.

This clonotype was recorded a few times. The chain carries TRBV2 and TRBJ2-2, with TRBD1 matching over 9 bases. The ends lost 6 bases at V and 4 bases at J; junction bases unmatched: 6. The CDR3 length is 15 residues. Looked up from germline, CDR1 is SNHLY and CDR2 is FYNNEI. CDR3 sequence: CASSADRGGTGELFF. The DNA for the CDR3 is TGTGCCAGCAGCGCGGACAGGGGCGGCACCGGGGAGCTGTTTTTT. Together with reference TRBV2 and TRBJ2-2, the CDR3 gives the full variable domain: EPEVTQTPSHQVTQMGQEVILRCVPISNHLYFYWYRQILGQKVEFLVSFYNNEISEKSEIFDDQFSVERPDGSNFTLKIRSTKLEDSAMYFCASSADRGGTGELFFGEGSRLTVL.

This clonotype was seen repeatedly, ten times or more. The CDR3 DNA is TGTGCCAGCATGGGGGGCGCCAACACTGAAGCTTTCTTT. Amino acid sequence: CASMGGANTEAFF. V and J are TRBV2 and TRBJ1-1; maybe TRBD1 (6 bases). The CDR3 sequence is 13 residues long. Germline lookup yields CDR1 SNHLY and CDR2 FYNNEI. The ends were cut back, 7 bases at V and 2 bases at J, with 11 bases in the middle.

Ten or more counts support this clonotype. The rearrangement uses TRBV7-2 and TRBJ2-5; TRBD2 aligns across 8 bases. The CDR3 contains 16 residues. V trimming: 2 bases; J trimming: 2 bases; junction bases outside the gene matches: 7. CDR1 SGHTA and CDR2 FQGNSA come from the germline V gene. CDR3 amino acids: CASSLSAGDLQETQYF. The CDR3 region has the DNA TGTGCCAGCAGCTTATCAGCGGGGGACCTTCAAGAGACCCAGTACTTC.

This clonotype was recorded at least ten times. This chain joins TRBV12-3 or TRBV12-4 and TRBJ1-2; 11 bases map to TRBD1. With V trimmed by 8 bases and J by 2 bases, 4 bases remained unmatched. The CDR3 contains 14 residues. CDR3 protein: CASGTGGLNYGYTF. Written as DNA, the CDR3 is TGTGCCAGCGGGACAGGGGGTCTGAACTATGGCTACACCTTC.

The genes are TRBV10-2 and TRBJ2-2; D is uncertain. This CDR3 contains 12 residues. From germline, CDR1 is WSHSY and CDR2 SAAADI. Trimming stripped 4 bases from V and 1 base from J, with 1 base between. The chain's CDR3 is CASSGNTGELFF. CDR3 bases: TGCGCCAGCAGTGGGAACACCGGGGAGCTGTTTTTT.

This clonotype was observed many times. The chain carries TRBV4-1 and TRBJ1-1; 8 nucleotides match TRBD1. This CDR3 spans 17 amino acids. From germline, CDR1 is MGHRA and CDR2 YSYEKL. With 3 bases clipped from V and 0 bases from J, the junction kept 9 bases outside the gene matches. CDR3 protein: CASSHLGQGAMNTEAFF. CDR3 coding DNA: TGCGCCAGCAGCCACCTAGGACAGGGTGCTATGAACACTGAAGCTTTCTTT.

This clonotype has ten or more counts. The chain joins TRBV7-2 to TRBJ2-7; 8 nucleotides match TRBD1. The ends lost 3 bases at V and 2 bases at J; junction bases unmatched: 3. Germline CDR1 SGHTA, CDR2 FQGNSA. The CDR3 runs 14 residues. CDR3 sequence (DNA): TGTGCCAGCAGCTTCTGGACAGGGCCCTACGAGCAGTACTTC. Its protein product is CASSFWTGPYEQYF.

This clonotype was seen many times. The chain joins TRBV18 to TRBJ2-7; no firm D call. Looked up from germline, CDR1 is KGHSH and CDR2 is LQKENI. The CDR3 has 12 residues. Between the trimmed V and J ends, which lost 3 bases and 4 bases, there was a span of 7 bases. The CDR3 spells CASSPVGYEQYF. The CDR3 region has the DNA TGTGCCAGCTCACCTGTCGGGTACGAGCAGTACTTC. The complete variable domain, with remaining parts taken from reference TRBV18 and TRBJ2-7, reads NAGVMQNPRHLVRRRGQEARLRCSPMKGHSHVYWYRQLPEEGLKFMVYLQKENIIDESGMPKERFSAEFPKEGPSILRIQQVVRGDSAAYFCASSPVGYEQYFGPGTRLTVT.

This clonotype showed up many times. The V gene is TRBV12-3 or TRBV12-4, the J gene TRBJ1-2, with 8 bases that match TRBD1. The CDR3 is 14 amino acids. Trimming took 7 bases from V and 2 from J; bases not matched to a gene: 6. CDR3: CASTRTGNNYGYTF. DNA of the CDR3: TGTGCCAGCACAAGGACAGGGAACAACTATGGCTACACCTTC.

Many counts were recorded for this clonotype. The rearrangement joins TRBV7-2 to TRBJ2-5; TRBD2 agrees at 11 bases. The CDR3 runs to 18 residues. The germline CDR1 and CDR2 sequences are SGHTA and FQGNSA. The V segment lost 1 base and the J segment 5 bases; nucleotides outside the gene matches: 12. CDR3 nucleotide sequence: TGTGCCAGCAGCTTAGACGTATGGGCTAGCGGGGGGCCTGAGACCCAGTACTTC. Residues: CASSLDVWASGGPETQYF.

This clonotype was detected many times. J is TRBJ2-2 and V is TRBV29-1, with D possibly being TRBD1 (6 bases). Germline CDR1 reads SQVTM; CDR2 reads ANQGSEA. The CDR3 has 14 amino acids. Trimming shortened V by 5 bases and J by 1 base, and 11 bases separated the two germline ends. As DNA, the CDR3 is TGCAGCGTTCTGGGACATCGGAACACCGGGGAGCTGTTTTTT. It translates to CSVLGHRNTGELFF.

This clonotype was detected many times. The chain joins TRBV6-1 to TRBJ2-6, with D tentatively TRBD1 (5 bases). Germline-derived CDR1 and CDR2 are MNHNS and SASEGT. Trimming took off 8 bases at V and 0 bases at J, with 14 bases between the two ends. This CDR3 has 16 amino acids. For the CDR3, the DNA is TGTGCCAGCCGCACAGGTTTAAGCTCTGGGGCCAACGTCCTGACTTTC. Translating it yields CASRTGLSSGANVLTF.

There are many counts of this clonotype. Mismatch with germline at one junction end may stem from a read error. This chain joins TRBV6-2 or TRBV6-3 and TRBJ2-2, with unresolved D. The CDR3 runs 12 residues. CDR1 is MNHEY, CDR2 SVGEGT, per germline. The CDR3 region has the DNA TGTGCCAGCAGAACCGGCACCGCGGAGCTGTTTTTT. This codes for CASRTGTAELFF.

In its sample, this clonotype was seen a few times. The CDR3 here is CSVELDSYEQYF. The CDR3 nucleotides are TGCAGCGTTGAACTGGACTCCTACGAGCAGTACTTC. The chain is built from TRBV29-1 and TRBJ2-7; the D is unclear. V gave up 2 bases and J gave up 0 bases, with 5 bases separating them. CDR1 is SQVTM, CDR2 ANQGSEA, per germline. The length of the CDR3 is 12 residues.